This TCR beta chain was recovered during a study of T cell repertoires in cytomegalovirus infection. Using its own MiXCR run on the reads, TCRdb lists one record per CDR3 protein. The sample has approximately 220,000 distinct CDR3 sequences; around two fifths are singletons. The CDR3 is 16 residues long. Trimming took 5 bases from V and 4 from J; bases not matched to a gene: 13. Germline values: CDR1 MGHDK, CDR2 SYGVNS. On this clonotype: The antigen is not known.

The V call is TRBV25-1, the J call TRBJ1-1; 7 bases fit TRBD1. This clonotype was obtained from a human donor in good health (CMV status not recorded). Some clones in this sample may be carry-over from other donors' samples. Specimen: CD8+ T cells from cultured PBMCs, collected from culture after CMV antigen stimulation. The CDR3 reads CASSRMYGQESTEAFF. The CDR3 region has the DNA TGTGCCAGCAGTCGGATGTACGGACAGGAGAGCACTGAAGCTTTCTTT.